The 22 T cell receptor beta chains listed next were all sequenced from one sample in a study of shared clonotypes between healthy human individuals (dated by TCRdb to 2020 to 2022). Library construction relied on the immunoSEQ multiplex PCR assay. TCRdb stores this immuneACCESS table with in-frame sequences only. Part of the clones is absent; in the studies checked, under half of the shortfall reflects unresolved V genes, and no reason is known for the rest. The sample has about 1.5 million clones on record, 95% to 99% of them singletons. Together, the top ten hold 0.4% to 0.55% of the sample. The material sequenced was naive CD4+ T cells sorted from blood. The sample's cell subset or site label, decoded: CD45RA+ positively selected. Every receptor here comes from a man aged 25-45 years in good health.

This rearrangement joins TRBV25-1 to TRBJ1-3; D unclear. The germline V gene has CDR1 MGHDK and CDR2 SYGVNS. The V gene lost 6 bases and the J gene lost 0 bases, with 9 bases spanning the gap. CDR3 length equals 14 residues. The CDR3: CASSGYPSGNTIYF. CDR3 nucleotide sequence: TGTGCCAGCAGCGGGTATCCCTCTGGAAACACCATATATTTT.

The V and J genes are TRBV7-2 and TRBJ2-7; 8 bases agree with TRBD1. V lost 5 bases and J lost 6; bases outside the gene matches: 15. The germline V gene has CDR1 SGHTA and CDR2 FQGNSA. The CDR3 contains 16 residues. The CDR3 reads CASSPTGGTGKVEQYF. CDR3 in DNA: TGTGCCAGCAGCCCAACAGGAGGGACAGGTAAAGTCGAGCAGTACTTC.

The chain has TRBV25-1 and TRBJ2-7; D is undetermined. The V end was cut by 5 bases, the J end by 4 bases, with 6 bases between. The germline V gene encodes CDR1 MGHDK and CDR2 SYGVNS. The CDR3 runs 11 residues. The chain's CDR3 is CASSSGYEQYF. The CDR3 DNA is TGTGCCAGCAGTTCCGGGTACGAGCAGTACTTC.

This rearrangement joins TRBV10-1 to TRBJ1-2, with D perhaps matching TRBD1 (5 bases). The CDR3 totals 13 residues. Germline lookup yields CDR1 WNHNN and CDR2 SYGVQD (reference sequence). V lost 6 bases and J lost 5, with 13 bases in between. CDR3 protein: CASSRAPGYGYTF. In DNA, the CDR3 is TGCGCCAGCAGCAGGGCCCCGGGGTATGGCTACACCTTC.

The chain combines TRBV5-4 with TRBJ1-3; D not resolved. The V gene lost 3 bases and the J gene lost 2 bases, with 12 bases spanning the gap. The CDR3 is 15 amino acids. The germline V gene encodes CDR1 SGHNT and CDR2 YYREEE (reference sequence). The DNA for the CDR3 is TGTGCCAGCAGCTCCCCCCCGGGGACTGGAAACACCATATATTTT. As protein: CASSSPPGTGNTIYF.

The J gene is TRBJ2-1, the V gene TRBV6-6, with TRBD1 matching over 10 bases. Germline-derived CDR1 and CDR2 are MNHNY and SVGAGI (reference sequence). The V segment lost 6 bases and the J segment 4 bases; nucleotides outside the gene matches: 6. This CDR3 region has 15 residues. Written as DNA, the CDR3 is TGTGCCAGCAGACTCCGGGACAGGGGATACAATGAGCAGTTCTTC. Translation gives CASRLRDRGYNEQFF.

Written as DNA, the CDR3 is TGTGCCAGCAGCCAAAGAACCGGGACAGGGAAACCTGAAGCTTTCTTT. Its protein is CASSQRTGTGKPEAFF. The J gene is TRBJ1-1, the V gene TRBV5-4; 9 positions agree with TRBD1. V shed 4 bases and J 6 bases; nucleotides not matched to a gene: 13. Germline V gene data show CDR1 as SGHNT and CDR2 as YYREEE (reference sequence). This CDR3 spans 16 amino acids.

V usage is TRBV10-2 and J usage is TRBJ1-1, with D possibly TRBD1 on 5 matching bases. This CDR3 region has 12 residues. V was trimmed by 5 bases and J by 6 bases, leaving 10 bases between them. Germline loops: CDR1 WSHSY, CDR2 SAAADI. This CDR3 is CASSSQGSEAFF. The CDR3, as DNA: TGCGCCAGCAGTTCCCAGGGATCTGAAGCTTTCTTT.

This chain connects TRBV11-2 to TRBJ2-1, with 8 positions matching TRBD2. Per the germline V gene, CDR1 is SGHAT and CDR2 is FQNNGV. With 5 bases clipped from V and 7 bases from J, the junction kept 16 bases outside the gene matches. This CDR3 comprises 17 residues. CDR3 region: CASSVGGAGIGGNEQFF. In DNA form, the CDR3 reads TGTGCCAGCAGCGTCGGGGGGGCAGGGATAGGTGGGAATGAGCAGTTCTTC.

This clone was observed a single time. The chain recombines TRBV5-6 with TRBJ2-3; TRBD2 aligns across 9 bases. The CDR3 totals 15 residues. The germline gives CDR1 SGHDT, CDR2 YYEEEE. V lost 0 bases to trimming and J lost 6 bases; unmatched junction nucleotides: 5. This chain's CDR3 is CASSLGLAVRDTQYF. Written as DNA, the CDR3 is TGTGCCAGCAGCTTGGGACTAGCGGTCAGGGATACGCAGTATTTT.

The DNA of the CDR3 is TGTGCCAGCTCACCACTTCCATGGGGGACAGGGACTGGAAACACCATATATTTT. It is translated as CASSPLPWGTGTGNTIYF. The chain combines TRBV18 with TRBJ1-3; 9 bases align to TRBD1. The ends lost 1 base at V and 2 bases at J; junction bases unmatched: 9. Germline values: CDR1 KGHSH, CDR2 LQKENI. The CDR3 sequence is 18 residues long.

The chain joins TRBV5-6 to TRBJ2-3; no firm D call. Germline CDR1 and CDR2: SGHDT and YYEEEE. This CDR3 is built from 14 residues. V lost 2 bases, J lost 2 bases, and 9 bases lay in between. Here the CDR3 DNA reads TGTGCCAGCAGCTTTGGCCTAGTCACAGATACGCAGTATTTT. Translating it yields CASSFGLVTDTQYF.

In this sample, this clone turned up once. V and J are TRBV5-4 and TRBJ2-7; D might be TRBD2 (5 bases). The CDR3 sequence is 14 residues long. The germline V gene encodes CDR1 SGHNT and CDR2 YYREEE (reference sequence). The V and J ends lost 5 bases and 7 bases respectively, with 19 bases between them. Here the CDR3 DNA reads TGTGCCAGCAGTCGGGGAGAGCCTAGGTCTGAGCAGTACTTC. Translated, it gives CASSRGEPRSEQYF.

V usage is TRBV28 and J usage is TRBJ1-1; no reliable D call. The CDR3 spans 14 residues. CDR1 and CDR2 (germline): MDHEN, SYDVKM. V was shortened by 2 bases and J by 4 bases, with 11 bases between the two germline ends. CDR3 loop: CASSLDSTRTEAFF. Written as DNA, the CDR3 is TGTGCCAGCAGTTTAGACTCGACGCGCACTGAAGCTTTCTTT.

This CDR3 reads CASSFPGPGTDTQYF. The DNA of the CDR3 is TGTGCCAGCAGCTTCCCGGGCCCTGGGACAGATACGCAGTATTTT. The V and J genes are TRBV5-4 and TRBJ2-3; the D is unclear. Per germline, CDR1 SGHNT and CDR2 YYREEE (reference sequence). The CDR3 spans 15 residues. The germline V and J ends were trimmed by 2 bases and 3 bases, with 13 bases remaining between them.

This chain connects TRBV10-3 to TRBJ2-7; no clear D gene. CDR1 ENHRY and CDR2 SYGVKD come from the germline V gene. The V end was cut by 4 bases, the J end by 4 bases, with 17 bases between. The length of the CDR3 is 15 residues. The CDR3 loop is CAISGLTVSPYEQYF. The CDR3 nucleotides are TGTGCCATCAGTGGATTGACGGTTTCTCCTTACGAGCAGTACTTC.

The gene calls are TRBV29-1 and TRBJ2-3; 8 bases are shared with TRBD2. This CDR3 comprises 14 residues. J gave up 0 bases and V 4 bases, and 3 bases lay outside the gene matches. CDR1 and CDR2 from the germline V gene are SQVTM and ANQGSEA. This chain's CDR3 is CSVATSASTDTQYF. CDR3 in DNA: TGCAGCGTTGCGACTAGCGCGAGCACAGATACGCAGTATTTT.

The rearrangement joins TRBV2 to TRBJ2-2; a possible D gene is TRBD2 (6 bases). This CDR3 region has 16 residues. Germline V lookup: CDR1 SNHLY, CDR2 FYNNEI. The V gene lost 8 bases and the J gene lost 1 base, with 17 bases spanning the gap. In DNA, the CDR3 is TGTGCCAGCTTATCCGGGAGTGGTAGGAACACCGGGGAGCTGTTTTTT. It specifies CASLSGSGRNTGELFF.

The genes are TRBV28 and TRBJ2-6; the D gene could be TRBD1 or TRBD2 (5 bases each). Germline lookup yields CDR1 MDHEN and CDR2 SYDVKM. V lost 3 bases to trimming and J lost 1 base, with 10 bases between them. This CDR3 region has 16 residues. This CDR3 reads CASSLRGASGANVLTF. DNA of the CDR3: TGTGCCAGCAGTTTGAGGGGAGCGTCTGGGGCCAACGTCCTGACTTTC.

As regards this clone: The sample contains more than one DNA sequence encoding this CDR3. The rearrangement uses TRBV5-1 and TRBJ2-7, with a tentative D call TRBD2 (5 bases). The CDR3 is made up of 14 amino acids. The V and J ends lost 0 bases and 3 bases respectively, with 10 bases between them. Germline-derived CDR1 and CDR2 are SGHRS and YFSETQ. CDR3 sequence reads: CASSLGTGIYEQYF. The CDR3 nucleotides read TGCGCCAGCAGCTTGGGGACGGGAATCTACGAGCAGTACTTC.

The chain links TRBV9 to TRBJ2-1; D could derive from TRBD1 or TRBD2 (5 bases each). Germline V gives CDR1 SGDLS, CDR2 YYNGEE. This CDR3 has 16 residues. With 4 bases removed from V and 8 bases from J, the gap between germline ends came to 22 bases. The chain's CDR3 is CASSPQGPDSYHEQFF. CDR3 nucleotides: TGTGCCAGCAGCCCTCAGGGCCCGGACTCGTATCATGAGCAGTTCTTC.

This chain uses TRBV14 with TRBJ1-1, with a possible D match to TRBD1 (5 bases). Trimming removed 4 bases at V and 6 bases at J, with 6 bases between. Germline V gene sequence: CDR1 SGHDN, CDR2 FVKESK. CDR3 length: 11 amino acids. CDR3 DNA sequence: TGTGCCAGCAGCCCAGGGCCTGAAGCTTTCTTT. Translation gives CASSPGPEAFF.